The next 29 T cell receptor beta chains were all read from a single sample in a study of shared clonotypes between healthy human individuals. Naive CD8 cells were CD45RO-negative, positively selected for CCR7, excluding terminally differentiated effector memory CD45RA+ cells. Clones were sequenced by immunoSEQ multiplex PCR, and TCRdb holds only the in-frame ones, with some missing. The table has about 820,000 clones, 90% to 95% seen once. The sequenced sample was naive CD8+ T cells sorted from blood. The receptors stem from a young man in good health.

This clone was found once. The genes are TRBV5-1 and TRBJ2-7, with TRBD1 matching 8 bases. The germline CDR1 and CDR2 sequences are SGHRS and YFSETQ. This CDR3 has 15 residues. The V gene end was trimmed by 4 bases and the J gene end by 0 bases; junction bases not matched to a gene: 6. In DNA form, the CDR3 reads TGCGCCAGCAGCCAGAGACAGGGGTTCTCCTACGAGCAGTACTTC. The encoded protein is CASSQRQGFSYEQYF.

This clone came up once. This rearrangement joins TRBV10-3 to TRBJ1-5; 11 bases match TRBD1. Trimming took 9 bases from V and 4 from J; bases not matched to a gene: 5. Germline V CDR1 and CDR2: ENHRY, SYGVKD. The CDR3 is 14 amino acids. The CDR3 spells CAIRDRGRNQPQHF. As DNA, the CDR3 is TGTGCCATTAGGGACAGGGGGAGGAATCAGCCCCAGCATTTT.

The CDR3 region has the DNA TGTGCCAGCAGCTCTCAGCGGGAGGGCCTAATGGATGAGCAGTTCTTC. Its translation is CASSSQREGLMDEQFF. V and J are TRBV7-6 and TRBJ2-1; 10 nucleotides match TRBD2. The CDR3 length is 16 residues. The germline V gene has CDR1 SGHVS and CDR2 FNYEAQ. With V trimmed by 4 bases and J by 8 bases, 11 bases remained unmatched.

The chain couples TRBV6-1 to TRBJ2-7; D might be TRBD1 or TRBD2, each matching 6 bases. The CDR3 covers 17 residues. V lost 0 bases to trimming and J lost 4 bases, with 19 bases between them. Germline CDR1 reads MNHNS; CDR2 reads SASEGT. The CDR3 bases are TGTGCCAGCAGTGAAGCTGCGGGAACCGGGGGCTGGTACGAGCAGTACTTC. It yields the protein CASSEAAGTGGWYEQYF.

Here the CDR3 DNA reads TGTGCCAGCAGCTCCGGGACAGGGGGCAATGGCTACACCTTC. As protein: CASSSGTGGNGYTF. The chain carries TRBV11-2 and TRBJ1-2; 12 nucleotides align to TRBD1. CDR1 SGHAT and CDR2 FQNNGV come from the germline V gene. V shed 4 bases and J 6 bases; nucleotides not matched to a gene: 3. The CDR3 is 14 amino acids.

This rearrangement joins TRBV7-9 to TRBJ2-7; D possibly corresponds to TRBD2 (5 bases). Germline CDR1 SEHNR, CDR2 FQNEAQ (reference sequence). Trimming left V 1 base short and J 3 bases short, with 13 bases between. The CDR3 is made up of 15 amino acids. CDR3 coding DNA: TGTGCCAGCAGCTTAGGGCCCGGGAAGAACTACGAGCAGTACTTC. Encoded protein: CASSLGPGKNYEQYF.

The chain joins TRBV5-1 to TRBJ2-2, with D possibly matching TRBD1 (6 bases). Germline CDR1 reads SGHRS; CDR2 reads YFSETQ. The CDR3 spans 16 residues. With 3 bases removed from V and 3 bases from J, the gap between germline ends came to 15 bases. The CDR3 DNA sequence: TGCGCCAGCAGCTCTCTCGACAGGTCCTACACCGGGGAGCTGTTTTTT. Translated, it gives CASSSLDRSYTGELFF.

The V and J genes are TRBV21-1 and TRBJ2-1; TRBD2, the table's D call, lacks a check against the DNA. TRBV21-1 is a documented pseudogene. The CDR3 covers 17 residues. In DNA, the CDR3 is TGTGCCAGCAGCAGGCGGTCTAGCGGAGCCAATTCTAATGAGCAGTTCTTC. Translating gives CASSRRSSGANSNEQFF.

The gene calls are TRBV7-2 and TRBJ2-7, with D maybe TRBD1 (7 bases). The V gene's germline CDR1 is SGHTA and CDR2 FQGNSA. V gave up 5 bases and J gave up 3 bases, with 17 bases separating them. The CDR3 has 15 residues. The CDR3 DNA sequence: TGTGCCAGCAGCCTCCCGGAGCAGGGGGGCTACGAGCAGTACTTC. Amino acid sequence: CASSLPEQGGYEQYF.

CDR3 residues: CASSQVSGAGVETQYF. CDR3 coding DNA: TGCGCCAGCAGCCAAGTATCGGGGGCGGGAGTGGAGACCCAGTACTTC. The chain recombines TRBV4-1 with TRBJ2-5, with D possibly being TRBD2 (7 bases). In germline, CDR1 is MGHRA, CDR2 YSYEKL. The CDR3 runs to 16 residues. V dropped 1 base and J dropped 5 bases, with 17 bases sitting between them.

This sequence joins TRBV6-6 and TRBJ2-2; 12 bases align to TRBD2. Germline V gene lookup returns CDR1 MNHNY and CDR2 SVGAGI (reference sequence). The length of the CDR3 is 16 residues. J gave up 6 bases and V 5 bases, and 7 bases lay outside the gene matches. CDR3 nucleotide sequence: TGTGCCAGCAGTCCCCTAGCGGGAGGGCGCGCCGGGGAGCTGTTTTTT. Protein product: CASSPLAGGRAGELFF.

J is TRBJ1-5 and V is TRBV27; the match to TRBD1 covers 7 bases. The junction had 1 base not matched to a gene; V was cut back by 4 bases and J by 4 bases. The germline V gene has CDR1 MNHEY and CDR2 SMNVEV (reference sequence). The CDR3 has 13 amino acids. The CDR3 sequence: CASSSDRNQPQHF. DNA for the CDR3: TGTGCCAGCAGTTCGGACAGGAATCAGCCCCAGCATTTT.

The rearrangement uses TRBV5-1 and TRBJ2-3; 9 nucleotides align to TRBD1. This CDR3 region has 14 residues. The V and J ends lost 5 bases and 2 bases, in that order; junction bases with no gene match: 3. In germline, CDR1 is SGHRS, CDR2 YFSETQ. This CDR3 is CASRDRGLTDTQYF. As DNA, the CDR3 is TGCGCCAGCAGGGACAGGGGCCTCACAGATACGCAGTATTTT.

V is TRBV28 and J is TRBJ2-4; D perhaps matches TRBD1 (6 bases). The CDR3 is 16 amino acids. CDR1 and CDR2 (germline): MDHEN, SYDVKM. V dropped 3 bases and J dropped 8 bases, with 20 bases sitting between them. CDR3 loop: CASSLGAGGRVDIQYF. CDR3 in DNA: TGTGCCAGCAGTTTGGGGGCGGGTGGCAGGGTTGACATTCAGTACTTC.

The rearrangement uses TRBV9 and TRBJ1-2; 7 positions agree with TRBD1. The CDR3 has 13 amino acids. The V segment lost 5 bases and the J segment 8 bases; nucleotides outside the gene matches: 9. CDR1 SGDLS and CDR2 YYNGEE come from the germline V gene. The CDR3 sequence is CASRDLDRDGYTF. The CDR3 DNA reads TGTGCCAGCAGGGATCTAGACAGGGACGGCTACACCTTC. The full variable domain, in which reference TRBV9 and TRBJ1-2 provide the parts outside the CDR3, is DSGVTQTPKHLITATGQRVTLRCSPRSGDLSVYWYQQSLDQGLQFLIQYYNGEERAKGNILERFSAQQFPDLHSELNLSSLELGDSALYFCASRDLDRDGYTFGSGTRLTVV.

CDR3 DNA: TGTGCCATCAGTCCCGACCCCTACGAGCAGTACTTC. This gives the protein CAISPDPYEQYF. The chain recombines TRBV10-3 with TRBJ2-7; D gene unclear. Germline V gene lookup returns CDR1 ENHRY and CDR2 SYGVKD. Trimming removed 5 bases from V and 2 bases from J, with 7 bases in between. The CDR3 has 12 amino acids.

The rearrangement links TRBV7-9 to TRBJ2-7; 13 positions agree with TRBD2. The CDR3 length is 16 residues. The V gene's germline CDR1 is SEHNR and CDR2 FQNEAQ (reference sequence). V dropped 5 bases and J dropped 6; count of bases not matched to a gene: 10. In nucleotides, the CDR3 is TGTGCCAGCAGCCCAGTTACTAGCGGGAGGGGGGTCGAGCAGTACTTC. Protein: CASSPVTSGRGVEQYF.

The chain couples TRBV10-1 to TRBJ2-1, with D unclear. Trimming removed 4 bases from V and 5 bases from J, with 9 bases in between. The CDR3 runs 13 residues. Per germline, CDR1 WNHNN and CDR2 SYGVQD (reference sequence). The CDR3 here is CASSVFQDNEQFF. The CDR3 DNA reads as TGCGCCAGCAGTGTTTTCCAGGACAATGAGCAGTTCTTC.

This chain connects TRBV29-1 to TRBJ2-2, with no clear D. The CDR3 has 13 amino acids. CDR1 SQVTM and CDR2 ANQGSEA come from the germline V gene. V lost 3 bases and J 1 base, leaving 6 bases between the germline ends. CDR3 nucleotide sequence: TGCAGCGTTGATTTGGAGAACACCGGGGAGCTGTTTTTT. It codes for CSVDLENTGELFF.

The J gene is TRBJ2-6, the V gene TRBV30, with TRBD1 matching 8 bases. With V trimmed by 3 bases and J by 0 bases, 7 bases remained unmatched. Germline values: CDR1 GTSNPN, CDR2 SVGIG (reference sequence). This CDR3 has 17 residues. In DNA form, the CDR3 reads TGTGCCTGGAGCCGGGGACAGGCCCCCTCTGGGGCCAACGTCCTGACTTTC. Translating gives CAWSRGQAPSGANVLTF.

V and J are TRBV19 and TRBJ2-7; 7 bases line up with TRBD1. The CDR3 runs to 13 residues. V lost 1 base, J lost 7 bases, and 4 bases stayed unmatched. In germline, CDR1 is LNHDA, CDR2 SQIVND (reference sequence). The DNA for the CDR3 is TGTGCCAGTAGTATAGCCCAGGGGGTTGAGCAGTACTTC. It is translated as CASSIAQGVEQYF.

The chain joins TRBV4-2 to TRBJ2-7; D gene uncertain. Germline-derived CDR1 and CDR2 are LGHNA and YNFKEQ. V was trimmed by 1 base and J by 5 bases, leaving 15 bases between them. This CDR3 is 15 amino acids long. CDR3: CASSQGAVASHEQYF. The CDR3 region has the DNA TGTGCCAGCAGCCAAGGGGCCGTTGCGTCTCACGAGCAGTACTTC.

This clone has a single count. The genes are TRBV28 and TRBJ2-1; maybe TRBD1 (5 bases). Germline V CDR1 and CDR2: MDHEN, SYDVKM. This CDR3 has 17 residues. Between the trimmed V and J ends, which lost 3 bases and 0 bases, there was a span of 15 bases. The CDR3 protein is CASSFPLQGGSYNEQFF. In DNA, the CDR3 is TGTGCCAGCAGTTTCCCCCTCCAGGGCGGCTCCTACAATGAGCAGTTCTTC.

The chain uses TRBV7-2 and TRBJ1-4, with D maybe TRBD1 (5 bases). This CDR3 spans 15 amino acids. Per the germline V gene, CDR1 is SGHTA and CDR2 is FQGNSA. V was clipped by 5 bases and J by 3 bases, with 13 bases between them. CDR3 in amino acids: CASSTSGLANEKLFF. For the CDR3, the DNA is TGTGCCAGCAGCACTTCAGGGTTGGCTAATGAAAAACTGTTTTTT.

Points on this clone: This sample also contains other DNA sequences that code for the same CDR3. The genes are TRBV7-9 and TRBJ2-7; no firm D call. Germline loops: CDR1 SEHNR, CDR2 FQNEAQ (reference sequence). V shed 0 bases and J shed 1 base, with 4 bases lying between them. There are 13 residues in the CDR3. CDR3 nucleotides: TGTGCCAGCAGCTTAGCGGCTTCCTACGAGCAGTACTTC. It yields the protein CASSLAASYEQYF.

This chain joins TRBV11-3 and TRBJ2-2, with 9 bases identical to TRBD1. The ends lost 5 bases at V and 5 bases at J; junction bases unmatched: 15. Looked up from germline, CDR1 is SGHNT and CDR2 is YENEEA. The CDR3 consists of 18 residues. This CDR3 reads CASSPRTGQGIMTGELFF. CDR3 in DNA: TGTGCCAGCAGCCCCCGTACAGGACAGGGGATAATGACCGGGGAGCTGTTTTTT.

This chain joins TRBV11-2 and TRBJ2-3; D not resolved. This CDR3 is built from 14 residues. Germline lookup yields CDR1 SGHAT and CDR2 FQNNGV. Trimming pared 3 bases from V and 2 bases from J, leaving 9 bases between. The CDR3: CASSFAAATDTQYF. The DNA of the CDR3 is TGTGCCAGCAGCTTTGCGGCAGCCACAGATACGCAGTATTTT.

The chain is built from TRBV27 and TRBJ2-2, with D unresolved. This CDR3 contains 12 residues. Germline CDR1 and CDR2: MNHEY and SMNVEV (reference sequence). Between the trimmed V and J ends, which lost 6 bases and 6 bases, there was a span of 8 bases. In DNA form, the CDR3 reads TGTGCCAGCAGCTCCCAAGCCGGGGAGCTGTTTTTT. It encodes CASSSQAGELFF.

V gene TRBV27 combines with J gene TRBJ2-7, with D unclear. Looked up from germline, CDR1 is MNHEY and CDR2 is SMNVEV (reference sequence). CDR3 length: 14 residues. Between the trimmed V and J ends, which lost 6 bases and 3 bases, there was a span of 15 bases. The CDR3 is CASSHRTNGYEQYF. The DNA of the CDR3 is TGTGCCAGCAGCCATCGGACCAACGGCTACGAGCAGTACTTC.